These T cell receptor beta chains were read from a single sample in a study of blood T cells in healthy people across ages. Using its own MiXCR run on the 5' RACE reads, TCRdb lists one record per CDR3 protein. The sample comprises some 1.1 million distinct CDR3 sequences, 35% to 40% of which are singletons, and around 13% rests with the top ten. The sample taken for sequencing was blood. All receptors come from a young man in good health. Both conserved end residues are part of each CDR3. The D gene is left open where the match is weak. Expanded clones are given a class, and other clones once, few, many or no size at all.

j_call | clone_size | d_call | v_call | cdr3_length | cdr3_nt | cdr3_aa
TRBJ2-2 | NA | TRBD1 | TRBV3-1 | 18 | TGTGCCAGCAGCCAAGATCGGACAGGGGGCTTTGACACCGGGGAGCTGTTTTTT | CASSQDRTGGFDTGELFF
TRBJ1-1 | NA | NA | TRBV14 | 12 | TGTGCCAGCAGCCAAGTATCGAACGAAGCTTTCTTT | CASSQVSNEAFF
TRBJ2-4 | NA | NA | TRBV12-3/TRBV12-4 | 15 | TGTGCCAGCGGGGGGGGGACAGGACCAAAAAACATTCAGTACTTC | CASGGGTGPKNIQYF
TRBJ2-7 | few | NA | TRBV6-5 | 15 | TGTGCCAGCAGCCTCGACGGGATTCCTTACAATGAGCAGTACTTC | CASSLDGIPYNEQYF
TRBJ2-7 | NA | NA | TRBV6-2/TRBV6-3 | 14 | TGTGCCAGCAGTTACGAATCAACCACCTACGAGCAGTACTTC | CASSYESTTYEQYF
TRBJ1-1 | NA | NA | TRBV20-1 | 16 | TGCAGTGCTAGAGATGACGCAGGTCTCCCTAGGGCTGAAGCTTTCTTT | CSARDDAGLPRAEAFF
TRBJ2-1 | NA | TRBD2 | TRBV7-2 | 16 | TGTGCCAGCAGCTTAAAGCCGCGGGGGGCCTACAATGAGCAGTTCTTC | CASSLKPRGAYNEQFF
TRBJ2-1 | NA | NA | TRBV6-2/TRBV6-3 | 12 | TGTGCCAGCGGGCTCCCCTGGGATGAGCAGTTCTTC | CASGLPWDEQFF
TRBJ2-7 | NA | TRBD2 | TRBV3-1 | 16 | TGTGCCAGCAGCCAAGATTCCGAGCGGGGGGTCTACGAGCTGTACTTC | CASSQDSERGVYELYF
TRBJ1-6 | few | TRBD1 | TRBV3-1 | 18 | TGTGCCAGCAGCCACCCAGGGCATATACAGGGGGCGTATTCACCCCTCCACTTT | CASSHPGHIQGAYSPLHF
TRBJ1-5 | few | NA | TRBV4-1 | 15 | TGCGCCAGCAGCCAGGTTTCGACGGCGAATCAGCCCCAGCATTTT | CASSQVSTANQPQHF
TRBJ1-5 | few | NA | TRBV20-1 | 13 | TGCAGTGCTAGAGAGGAGGCCAATCAGCCCCAGCATTTT | CSAREEANQPQHF
TRBJ1-1 | NA | TRBD1 | TRBV6-6 | 12 | TGTGCCAGCACCCCAAGGACAGGTGAAGCTTTCTTT | CASTPRTGEAFF
TRBJ2-4 | NA | TRBD2 | TRBV5-1 | 16 | TGCGCCAGCAGCTGCGGGACTAGCGGGGGCAAAAACATTCAGTACTTC | CASSCGTSGGKNIQYF
TRBJ2-3 | few | TRBD2 | TRBV7-9 | 15 | TGTGCCAGCAGCCCGACTAGCGGGGGCGGAGATACGCAGTATTTT | CASSPTSGGGDTQYF
TRBJ1-2 | few | TRBD1 | TRBV29-1 | 14 | TGCAGCGTCAGGGGGACAGGGAAGCAGGGTGGCTACACCTTC | CSVRGTGKQGGYTF
TRBJ1-4 | few | NA | TRBV12-3/TRBV12-4 | 15 | TGTGCCAGCAGTTTAGAGGGGGATATAGTTGAAAAACTGTTTTTT | CASSLEGDIVEKLFF
TRBJ1-6 | few | NA | TRBV29-1 | 13 | TGCAGCGCATCGGGGGGGGGGAATTCACCCCTCCACTTT | CSASGGGNSPLHF
TRBJ1-3 | once | NA | TRBV4-3 | 16 | TGCGCCAGCAGCCAACTGACAGTTCTGCAAGGAAACACCATATATTTT | CASSQLTVLQGNTIYF
TRBJ2-7 | few | NA | TRBV21-1 | 14 | TGTGCCAGCAGATTAACAGGGACCACCTACGAGCAGTACTTC | CASRLTGTTYEQYF
TRBJ1-5 | NA | NA | TRBV5-1 | 16 | TGCGCCAGCAGCTTGGTTCCAGGCAATAGCAATCAGCCCCAGCATTTT | CASSLVPGNSNQPQHF
TRBJ2-7 | NA | TRBD2 | TRBV20-1 | 15 | TGCAGTGCTAGGGGACTAGCGGGGGGGCCGTGGGAGCAGTACTTC | CSARGLAGGPWEQYF
TRBJ2-7 | NA | TRBD1 | TRBV4-2 | 15 | TGTGCCAGCAGCCCCGGACAGGCATCCCTCTACGAGCAGTACTTC | CASSPGQASLYEQYF
TRBJ1-5 | few | TRBD1 | TRBV5-4 | 15 | TGTGCCAGCAGCGAAGGGGGCGGTGGCAATCAGCCCCAGCATTTT | CASSEGGGGNQPQHF
TRBJ2-6 | many | NA | TRBV10-3 | 15 | TGTGCCATCAGTGGTGGGACCTCTGGGGCCAACGTCCTGACTTTC | CAISGGTSGANVLTF
TRBJ2-1 | NA | TRBD2 | TRBV12-3/TRBV12-4 | 17 | TGTGCCAGCAGTTTACTAGCGGGGGCTTCCGAGTACAATGAGCAGTTCTTC | CASSLLAGASEYNEQFF
TRBJ2-3 | NA | TRBD2 | TRBV11-3 | 15 | TGTGCCAGCAGCGCTGGACTAGCAGGGAGAGATACGCAGTATTTT | CASSAGLAGRDTQYF
TRBJ1-1 | few | TRBD1 | TRBV7-8 | 18 | TGTGCCAGCAGCTTAGCCCCCTCCGGGACAGGGAACTTTGCTGAAGCTTTCTTT | CASSLAPSGTGNFAEAFF
TRBJ1-2 | few | NA | TRBV6-5 | 13 | TGTGCCAGCAGTATCGACAGGCGTAGTGGCTACACCTTC | CASSIDRRSGYTF
TRBJ2-2 | NA | TRBD1 | TRBV29-1 | 14 | TGCAGCGTTGAGAAGGGGGCGAATTCCGGGGAGCTGTTTTTT | CSVEKGANSGELFF
TRBJ2-4 | NA | TRBD1 | TRBV2 | 17 | TGTGCCAGCACTACCAACCTCCGGGACAGGGGCTTCAACATTCAGTACTTC | CASTTNLRDRGFNIQYF
TRBJ2-1 | few | NA | TRBV12-3/TRBV12-4 | 15 | TGTGCCAGCAGGTCCTCGTTAGACTGGGGGAATGAGCAGTTCTTC | CASRSSLDWGNEQFF
TRBJ1-5 | few | TRBD1 | TRBV10-3 | 15 | TGTGCCATCAGTACCGGACAGGGTTCGTATCAGCCCCAGCATTTT | CAISTGQGSYQPQHF
TRBJ1-1 | NA | TRBD1 | TRBV4-3 | 15 | TGCGCCAGCAGCCCAGGGGGGGATTTGGACACTGAAGCTTTCTTT | CASSPGGDLDTEAFF
TRBJ2-2 | NA | NA | TRBV6-5 | 13 | TGTGCCAGCAGCCGAGCTGCTCCCGGGGAGCTGTTTTTT | CASSRAAPGELFF